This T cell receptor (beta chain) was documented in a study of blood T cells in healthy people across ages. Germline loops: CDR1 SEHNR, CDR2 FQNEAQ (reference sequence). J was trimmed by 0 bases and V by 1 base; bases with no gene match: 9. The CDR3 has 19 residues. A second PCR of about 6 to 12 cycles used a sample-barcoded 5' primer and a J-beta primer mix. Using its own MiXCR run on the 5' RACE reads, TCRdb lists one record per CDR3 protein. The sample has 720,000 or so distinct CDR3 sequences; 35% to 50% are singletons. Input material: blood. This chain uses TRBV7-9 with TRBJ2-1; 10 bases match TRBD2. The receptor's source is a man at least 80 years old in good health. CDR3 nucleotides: TGTGCCAGCAGCTTAGGGACTAGCGGAATTTTGGGCTCCTACAATGAGCAGTTCTTC. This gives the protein CASSLGTSGILGSYNEQFF.